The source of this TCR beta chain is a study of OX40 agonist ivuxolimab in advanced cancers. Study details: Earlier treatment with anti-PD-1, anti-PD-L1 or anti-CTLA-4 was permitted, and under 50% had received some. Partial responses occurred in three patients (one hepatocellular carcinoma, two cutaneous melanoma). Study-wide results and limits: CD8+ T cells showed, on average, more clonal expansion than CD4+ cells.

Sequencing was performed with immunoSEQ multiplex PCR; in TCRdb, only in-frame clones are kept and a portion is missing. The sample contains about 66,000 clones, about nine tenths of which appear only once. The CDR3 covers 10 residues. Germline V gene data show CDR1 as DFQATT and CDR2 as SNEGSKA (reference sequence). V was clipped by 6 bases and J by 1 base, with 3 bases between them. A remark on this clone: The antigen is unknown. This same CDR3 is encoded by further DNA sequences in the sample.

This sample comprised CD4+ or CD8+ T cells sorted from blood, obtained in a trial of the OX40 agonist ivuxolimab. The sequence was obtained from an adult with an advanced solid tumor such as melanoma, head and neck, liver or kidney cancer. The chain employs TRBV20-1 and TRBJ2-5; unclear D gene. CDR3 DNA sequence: TGCAGTGCGGCCCAAGAGACCCAGTACTTC. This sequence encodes CSAAQETQYF.